Listed below are T cell receptor beta chains from one sample, sequenced in a study of human thymus T cells. TCRdb keeps only in-frame clones here, not all; method: immunoSEQ multiplex PCR. Altogether about 46,000 clones are present, 85% to 95% being singletons, with the ten largest covering approximately 0.15%. Specimen: blood. Receptors originate from a girl less than two years old with a congenital heart defect but otherwise immunologically healthy. Each CDR3 is given with its conserved first and last residue. A D gene is named only where the DNA matches it firmly. Expanded clones are given a class, and other clones once, few, many or no size at all.

d_gene | j_gene | v_gene | abundance | CDR3nt | CDR3aa
- | TRBJ2-7 | TRBV25-1 | - | TGTGCCAGCAGTGAATGGGGGGGCCACGAGCAGTACTTC | CASSEWGGHEQYF
- | TRBJ2-1 | TRBV4-2 | - | TGTGCCAGCAGCCGATTTACCCAGTGGGGGCCCCCGAGGGCTGGAAGCTCCTACAATGAGCAGTTCTTC | CASSRFTQWGPPRAGSSYNEQFF
TRBD1 | TRBJ2-2 | TRBV5-1 | - | TGCGCCAGCAGCTTATGGACAGGGGGAGTCACCGGGGAGCTGTTTTTT | CASSLWTGGVTGELFF
- | TRBJ2-5 | TRBV28 | - | TGTGCCAGCAGTCGGAGAACCCTCCAAGAGACCCAGTACTTC | CASSRRTLQETQYF
TRBD2 | TRBJ2-5 | TRBV9 | - | TGTGCCAGCGAACTAGCGGGAGGGCGAGAGACCCAGTACTTC | CASELAGGRETQYF
- | TRBJ2-3 | TRBV11-2 | - | TGTGCCAGCAGCTCGACCCCGGCACCGCAGTATTTT | CASSSTPAPQYF
- | TRBJ2-7 | TRBV7-8 | - | TGTGCCAGCAGCTTATGGCCGGAGCGTTTGACCCCCGAGCAGTACTTC | CASSLWPERLTPEQYF
- | TRBJ1-2 | TRBV28 | - | TGTGCCAGCAGCCGGGGACGGGGTATCGGCTTCGATGGCTACACCTTC | CASSRGRGIGFDGYTF
- | TRBJ2-1 | TRBV20-1 | once | TGCCTAATAGCGGACTACAATGAGCAGTTCTTC | CLIADYNEQFF
TRBD1 | TRBJ2-4 | TRBV28 | - | TGTGCCAGCAGCCTATGGCTGACAGGGGTAGCCAAAAACATTCAGTACTTC | CASSLWLTGVAKNIQYF
- | TRBJ2-5 | TRBV10-3 | - | TGTGCCATCAGTGAGTCGAGCCCAGGGGGGTCCGAGACCCAGTACTTC | CAISESSPGGSETQYF
TRBD2 | TRBJ2-1 | TRBV5-1 | - | TGCGCCAGCAGCTTGGCCGGGACTAGTACCAATGAGCAGTTCTTC | CASSLAGTSTNEQFF
- | TRBJ1-2 | TRBV6-6 | - | TGTGCCAGCAGTTCTACTCCAGCTAACTATGGCTACACCTTC | CASSSTPANYGYTF
- | TRBJ2-7 | TRBV5-1 | - | TGCGCCAGCAGCTTGGGACTGGGGATCGGCACCTCCTACGAGCAGTACTTC | CASSLGLGIGTSYEQYF
- | TRBJ2-7 | TRBV28 | few | TGTGCCAGCAGTTTGGTTGGCTACGAGCAGTACTTC | CASSLVGYEQYF
TRBD2 | TRBJ2-1 | TRBV4-2 | - | TGTGCCAGCAGGGAACTAGCGGGAGGGCGGAGCTCCTACAATGAGCAGTTCTTC | CASRELAGGRSSYNEQFF
- | TRBJ1-1 | TRBV7-9 | - | TGTGCCAGCAGCTTATGGATATCGGGAGCGAGGACTGAAGCTTTCTTT | CASSLWISGARTEAFF
- | TRBJ1-4 | TRBV27 | - | TGTGCCAGCGAGGCCGCTAATGAAAAACTGTTTTTT | CASEAANEKLFF
- | TRBJ2-1 | TRBV11-3 | - | TGTGCCAGCAGCTTAGAAAGTGACCTGCAGGGTGAGCAGTTCTTC | CASSLESDLQGEQFF
- | TRBJ1-3 | TRBV5-1 | once | TGCGCCAGCAGCTTGGTATCAGGGAACGGAAACACCATATATTTT | CASSLVSGNGNTIYF
TRBD1 | TRBJ1-2 | TRBV7-2 | once | TGTGCCAGCAGCCTCCGGACAGGGAGCTACACCTTC | CASSLRTGSYTF
- | TRBJ1-1 | TRBV18 | - | TGTGCCAGCTCACCTACCAGGGGGAACACTGAAGCTTTCTTT | CASSPTRGNTEAFF
TRBD2 | TRBJ2-5 | TRBV10-3 | - | TGTGCCATCAGTGATTTGAGACTAGCGGGAGTAGGAGGTGAGACCCAGTACTTC | CAISDLRLAGVGGETQYF
TRBD1 | TRBJ2-3 | TRBV27 | - | TGTGCCAGCAGTTTACCAGGGACAGGACGAAGCGCAGATACGCAGTATTTT | CASSLPGTGRSADTQYF
- | TRBJ2-7 | TRBV18 | - | TGTGCCAGCTCACCGGGACTGAACTACGAGCAGTACTTC | CASSPGLNYEQYF
- | TRBJ2-1 | TRBV12-5 | - | TGTGCTAGTTCCAAAAACCAAGGTGAGCAGTTCTTC | CASSKNQGEQFF
- | TRBJ2-7 | TRBV14 | - | TGTGCCAGCAGCAAAGTCAGCCCCTACGAGCAGTACTTC | CASSKVSPYEQYF
- | TRBJ2-2 | TRBV15 | - | TGTGCCACCAGCAGGGGGACCGGGGAGCTGTTTTTT | CATSRGTGELFF
- | TRBJ2-7 | TRBV5-1 | - | TGCGCCAGCAGCCCCCTTAGGGAAATCGACGAGCAGTACTTC | CASSPLREIDEQYF
- | TRBJ1-2 | TRBV7-2 | - | TGTGCCAGCAGCTTAGACCCGGGATATGGCTACACCTTC | CASSLDPGYGYTF
- | TRBJ2-2 | TRBV7-2 | - | TGTGCCAGCAGCTTAATTTTGGCAGGCACCGGGGAGCTGTTTTTT | CASSLILAGTGELFF
- | TRBJ2-7 | TRBV5-6 | - | TGTGCCAGCAGCCCGTGGGGGGGCAGGTCCTACGAGCAGTACTTC | CASSPWGGRSYEQYF
- | TRBJ2-7 | TRBV2 | - | TGTGCCAGCAGGCCATTCAGGGACGAGCAGTACTTC | CASRPFRDEQYF
- | TRBJ1-1 | TRBV28 | - | TGTGCCAGCACCCCGACAGTGGGCACTGAAGCTTTCTTT | CASTPTVGTEAFF
TRBD2 | TRBJ2-3 | TRBV7-6 | - | TGTGCCAGCAGCTTAGGACTAGCGGGGACCAAGGGGACTAGCACAGATACGCAGTATTTT | CASSLGLAGTKGTSTDTQYF
TRBD2 | TRBJ2-1 | TRBV7-9 | - | TGTGCCAGCAGCTTAGTATCCCCCTCTAGCGGGAGTCATCATGAGCAGTTCTTC | CASSLVSPSSGSHHEQFF
- | TRBJ2-6 | TRBV5-1 | - | TGCGCCAGCAGCTTGGCTCCAGGTGGGAGGAGCTCTGGGGCCAACGTCCTGACTTTC | CASSLAPGGRSSGANVLTF
TRBD1 | TRBJ1-2 | TRBV30 | - | TGTGCCTGGAGTACAGGGGTCGGCTACACCTTC | CAWSTGVGYTF
TRBD1 | TRBJ1-2 | TRBV5-1 | - | TGCGCCAGCAGCTTGGCAGGGGGCTATGGCTACACCTTC | CASSLAGGYGYTF
TRBD2 | TRBJ2-5 | TRBV27 | few | TGTGCCGTGTGTACACGGGGGGGGGACCAAGAGACCCAGTACTTC | CAVCTRGGDQETQYF